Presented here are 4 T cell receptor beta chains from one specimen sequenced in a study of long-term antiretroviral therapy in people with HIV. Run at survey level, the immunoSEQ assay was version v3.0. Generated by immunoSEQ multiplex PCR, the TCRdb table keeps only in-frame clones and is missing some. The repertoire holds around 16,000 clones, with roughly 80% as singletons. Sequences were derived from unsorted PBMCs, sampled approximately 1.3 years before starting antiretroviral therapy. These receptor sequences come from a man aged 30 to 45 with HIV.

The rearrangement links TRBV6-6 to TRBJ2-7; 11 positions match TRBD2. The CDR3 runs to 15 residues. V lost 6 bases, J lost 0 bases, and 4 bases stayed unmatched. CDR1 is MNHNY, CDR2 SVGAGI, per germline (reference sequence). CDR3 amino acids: CASRIAGGRSYEQYF. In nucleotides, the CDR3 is TGTGCCAGCAGGATAGCGGGAGGGCGCTCCTACGAGCAGTACTTC.

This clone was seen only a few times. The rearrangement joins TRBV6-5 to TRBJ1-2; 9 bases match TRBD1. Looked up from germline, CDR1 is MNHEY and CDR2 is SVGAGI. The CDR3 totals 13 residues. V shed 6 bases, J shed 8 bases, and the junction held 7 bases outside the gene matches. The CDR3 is CASSLTGGWGYTF. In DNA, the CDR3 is TGTGCCAGCAGCTTGACAGGGGGATGGGGCTACACCTTC.

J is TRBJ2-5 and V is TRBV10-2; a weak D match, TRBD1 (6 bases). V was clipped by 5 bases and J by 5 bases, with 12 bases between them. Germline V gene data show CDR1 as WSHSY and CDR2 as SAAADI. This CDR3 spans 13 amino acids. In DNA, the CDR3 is TGCGCCAGCAGTTCACAGGGATGGGAGACCCAGTACTTC. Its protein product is CASSSQGWETQYF.

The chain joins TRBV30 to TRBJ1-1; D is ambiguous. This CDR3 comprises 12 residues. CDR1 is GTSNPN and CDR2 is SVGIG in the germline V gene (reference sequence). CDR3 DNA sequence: TGTGCTACTATCAACCCGGGGACTGAAGCTTTCTTT. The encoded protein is CATINPGTEAFF.